A few counts support the clone carrying this T cell receptor beta chain. Its antigen is still unknown. CDR1 is KGHSH, CDR2 LQKENI, per germline. The length of the CDR3 is 15 residues. After removal of 0 bases from V and 7 bases from J, the junction contained 3 bases not matched to a gene. The entry originates in a study of T cells in Graves' hyperthyroidism and ophthalmopathy. Study outcomes and limitations: A median around 6.8 months before onset, the model predicted ophthalmopathy.

Duration under 3 months, a NOSPECS grade of at least 4, and a Clinical Activity Score of at least 3 characterized the ophthalmopathy patients. Source material for PBMCs was 10 ml fresh peripheral blood. RNA transcripts were the template for amplifying TCR beta CDR3 regions. During a first-round RT-PCR of the TCR CDR3, the HTBI primer set was used. TCRdb passed the multiplex PCR reads through MiXCR, listing each CDR3 protein once. The sample lists hundreds of thousands of distinct CDR3 sequences, roughly 15% occurring once. This clonotype was obtained from a woman aged 40 to 50 with Graves' ophthalmopathy. The sample taken for sequencing was blood. The rearrangement joins TRBV18 to TRBJ2-2; 9 bases are a match to TRBD2. This CDR3 reads CASSPPAGGVGELFF. As DNA, the CDR3 is TGTGCCAGCTCACCACCAGCGGGAGGTGTCGGGGAGCTGTTTTTT.